A single sample is the source of the 19 T cell receptor beta chains below, sequenced in a study of low-dose radiotherapy and immunotherapy resistance in tumors. Alpha and beta chains were covered, as first-strand cDNA relied on TRAV- and TRBV-specific primers. PCR amplification of the TCRs was performed with Phusion for 20 PCR cycles, and it relied on a constant-region primer together with a V-primer adapter. TCRdb independently ran MiXCR on the reads; one entry per CDR3 protein. Of some 13,000 distinct CDR3 sequences in the sample, roughly 70% were seen once. The source of these receptors is a human donor with advanced metastatic prostate, ovarian, gallbladder or colorectal cancer (not recorded which). This table probably holds off-target reads from a library built for another chain.

The chain has TRBV6-1 and TRBJ1-2; the D gene is possibly TRBD1 (6 bases). V was pared by 7 bases and J by 0 bases, with 12 bases between. Germline V CDR1 and CDR2: MNHNS, SASEGT. This CDR3 is built from 14 residues. The chain's CDR3 is CASKQGLSNYGYTF. The CDR3 bases are TGTGCCAGCAAACAGGGTCTCTCTAACTATGGCTACACCTTC.

The chain couples TRBV12-3 or TRBV12-4 to TRBJ1-2; weak D call: TRBD1 (5 bases). The germline V and J ends were trimmed by 6 bases and 4 bases, with 18 bases remaining between them. The CDR3 spans 15 residues. DNA of the CDR3: TGTGCCAGCAGCATCCTTCTAGGGGCCTCCTATGGCTACACCTTC. This sequence encodes CASSILLGASYGYTF.

V and J are TRBV28 and TRBJ2-3; D is uncertain. Between the trimmed V and J ends, which lost 11 bases and 2 bases, there was a span of 20 bases. The CDR3 is 15 residues long. Germline CDR1 and CDR2: MDHEN and SYDVKM. The CDR3 DNA reads as TGTGCCGCCAGTCCCCAGTCTGGGTCCACAGATACGCAGTATTTT. The encoded protein is CAASPQSGSTDTQYF.

The chain recombines TRBV19 with TRBJ1-6, with 7 positions matching TRBD1. The V gene end was trimmed by 1 base and the J gene end by 7 bases; junction bases not matched to a gene: 4. Germline lookup yields CDR1 LNHDA and CDR2 SQIVND (reference sequence). The CDR3 has 15 amino acids. CDR3 loop: CASSIVGRGNSPLHF. The CDR3 DNA reads as TGTGCCAGTAGTATAGTCGGCAGGGGGAATTCACCCCTCCACTTT.

The chain links TRBV19 to TRBJ2-2; D possibly corresponds to TRBD1 (6 bases). The CDR3 is 14 amino acids. Germline assignment: CDR1 LNHDA and CDR2 SQIVND (reference sequence). V dropped 7 bases and J dropped 0 bases, with 9 bases sitting between them. CDR3 bases: TGTGCCAGTATAGGGACACCGAACACCGGGGAGCTGTTTTTT. This gives the protein CASIGTPNTGELFF.

This clonotype was seen only a few times. The chain combines TRBV12-3 or TRBV12-4 with TRBJ2-1; 9 nucleotides line up with TRBD1. V shed 7 bases, J shed 11 bases, and the junction held 12 bases outside the gene matches. The CDR3 is 14 residues long. As DNA, the CDR3 is TGTGCCAGCACAAAAGGGGTGGGGACAGGGAAGCAGTTCTTC. It specifies CASTKGVGTGKQFF.

A few counts support this clonotype. The chain has TRBV9 and TRBJ2-5, with 8 bases that match TRBD2. With V trimmed by 3 bases and J by 5 bases, 9 bases remained unmatched. The germline gives CDR1 SGDLS, CDR2 YYNGEE. CDR3 length equals 15 residues. CDR3 nucleotides: TGTGCCAGCAGCGAGGACAGCGGGGGCGGTGAGACCCAGTACTTC. Its translation is CASSEDSGGGETQYF.

The gene calls are TRBV30 and TRBJ2-2; TRBD1 aligns across 8 bases. With V trimmed by 5 bases and J by 3 bases, 2 bases remained unmatched. The CDR3 has 13 amino acids. Germline V lookup: CDR1 GTSNPN, CDR2 SVGIG (reference sequence). CDR3 protein: CAWAGGDTGELFF. CDR3 DNA: TGTGCCTGGGCAGGGGGCGACACCGGGGAGCTGTTTTTT.

The chain uses TRBV7-9 and TRBJ2-2; 11 positions agree with TRBD2. Trimming at V came to 2 bases and at J to 0 bases, leaving 5 bases not matched to a gene. Germline assignment: CDR1 SEHNR and CDR2 FQNEAQ (reference sequence). The length of the CDR3 is 18 residues. The CDR3 is CASSLPGSGGANTGELFF. The CDR3 DNA is TGTGCCAGCAGCTTACCCGGTAGCGGGGGGGCGAACACCGGGGAGCTGTTTTTT.

The DNA of the CDR3 is TGCGCCAGCAGTCCGGGAAGCATGAACACTGAAGCTTTCTTT. This encodes CASSPGSMNTEAFF. This sequence joins TRBV10-2 and TRBJ1-1; D is unclear. Germline-derived CDR1 and CDR2 are WSHSY and SAAADI. Trimming removed 5 bases at V and 0 bases at J, with 10 bases between. This CDR3 region has 14 residues.

The chain has TRBV4-3 and TRBJ2-7; the match to TRBD2 covers 10 bases. This CDR3 region has 14 residues. V was pared by 6 bases and J by 0 bases, with 2 bases of the junction left unmatched. Germline V lookup: CDR1 LGHNA, CDR2 YSLEER. The chain's CDR3 is CASRRTSGSYEQYF. The CDR3 nucleotides are TGCGCCAGCAGGCGGACTAGCGGCTCCTACGAGCAGTACTTC.

This clonotype was seen only once. The chain has TRBV5-5 and TRBJ1-1; perhaps TRBD1 as D (5 bases). The CDR3 has 14 amino acids. Germline values: CDR1 SGHKS, CDR2 YYEKEE (reference sequence). V lost 0 bases to trimming and J lost 4 bases, with 10 bases between them. CDR3 sequence: CASSLAGGSTEAFF. CDR3 sequence (DNA): TGTGCCAGCAGCTTGGCCGGGGGTTCCACTGAAGCTTTCTTT.

The chain is built from TRBV30 and TRBJ1-6; no clear D. The CDR3 is 16 amino acids. V lost 0 bases to trimming and J lost 6 bases, with 15 bases between them. Germline V gives CDR1 GTSNPN, CDR2 SVGIG (reference sequence). The CDR3 region is CAWSVLPGESNSPLHF. CDR3 nucleotide sequence: TGTGCCTGGAGTGTACTGCCCGGCGAAAGTAATTCACCCCTCCACTTT.

The chain couples TRBV12-3 or TRBV12-4 to TRBJ1-1; no definite D call. This CDR3 spans 14 amino acids. V was shortened by 6 bases and J by 5 bases, with 16 bases between the two germline ends. This chain's CDR3 is CASSAVGWGTEAFF. For the CDR3, the DNA is TGTGCCAGCAGCGCAGTCGGCTGGGGTACTGAAGCTTTCTTT.

This CDR3 reads CASSLEVGVADTQYF. DNA for the CDR3: TGCGCCAGCAGCTTGGAGGTGGGAGTGGCAGATACGCAGTATTTT. This chain connects TRBV5-1 to TRBJ2-3, with D possibly matching TRBD2 (5 bases). CDR1 SGHRS and CDR2 YFSETQ come from the germline V gene. Trimming pared 0 bases from V and 4 bases from J, leaving 12 bases between. CDR3 length equals 15 residues.

The V call is TRBV9, the J call TRBJ2-7, with 9 bases fitting TRBD2. The CDR3 consists of 15 residues. Trimming at V came to 0 bases and at J to 2 bases, leaving 3 bases not matched to a gene. The germline V gene has CDR1 SGDLS and CDR2 YYNGEE. The CDR3 DNA reads TGTGCCAGCAGCGTAGGGAGCGGGGGGCCCTACGAGCAGTACTTC. Translation gives CASSVGSGGPYEQYF.

The V gene is TRBV6-6, the J gene TRBJ2-1; 7 bases map to TRBD2. Germline V gene data show CDR1 as MNHNY and CDR2 as SVGAGI (reference sequence). Trimming removed 0 bases from V and 9 bases from J; junction bases left unmatched: 2. There are 13 residues in the CDR3. CDR3 bases: TGTGCCAGCAGTTACTCACCGGGAGGTGAGCAGTTCTTC. It yields the protein CASSYSPGGEQFF.

The CDR3 region has the DNA TGTGCCAGCAGTGAACTGGGGACCGGGGAGCTGTTTTTT. Its protein product is CASSELGTGELFF. The genes are TRBV2 and TRBJ2-2; D call uncertain. CDR3 length: 13 amino acids. The germline V gene has CDR1 SNHLY and CDR2 FYNNEI. V was shortened by 2 bases and J by 5 bases, with 6 bases between the two germline ends.

The chain carries TRBV6-2 or TRBV6-3 and TRBJ1-4; TRBD1 matches 7 bases. This CDR3 region has 17 residues. CDR1 and CDR2 (germline): MNHEY, SVGEGT. V gave up 5 bases and J gave up 2 bases; unmatched junction bases: 11. CDR3 in amino acids: CASSTEETGKTNEKLFF. CDR3 nucleotides: TGTGCCAGCAGTACCGAAGAGACAGGGAAGACTAATGAAAAACTGTTTTTT.